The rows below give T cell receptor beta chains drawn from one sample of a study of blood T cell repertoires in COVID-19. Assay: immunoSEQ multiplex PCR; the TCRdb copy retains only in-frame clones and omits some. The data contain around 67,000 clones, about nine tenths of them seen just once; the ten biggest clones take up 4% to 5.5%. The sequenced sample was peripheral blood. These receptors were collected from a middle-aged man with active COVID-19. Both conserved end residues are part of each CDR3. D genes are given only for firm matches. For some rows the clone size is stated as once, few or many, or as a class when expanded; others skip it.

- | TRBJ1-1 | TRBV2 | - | CASGRAGKGEAEAFF | TGTGCCAGCGGGAGGGCAGGTAAGGGGGAGGCTGAAGCTTTCTTT
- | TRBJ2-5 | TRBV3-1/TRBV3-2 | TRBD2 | CASSPRTSGRKETQYF | TGTGCCAGCAGCCCTAGGACTAGCGGGAGGAAGGAGACCCAGTACTTC
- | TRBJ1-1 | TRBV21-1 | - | CASSKRRDRGNTEAFF | TGTGCCAGCAGCAAACGTCGGGACAGGGGGAACACTGAAGCTTTCTTT
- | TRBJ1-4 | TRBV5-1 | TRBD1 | CASRGQGSTNEKLFF | TGCGCCAGCAGGGGACAGGGGTCCACTAATGAAAAACTGTTTTTT
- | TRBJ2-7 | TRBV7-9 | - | CASSSNYEQYF | TGTGCCAGCAGCTCAAACTACGAGCAGTACTTC
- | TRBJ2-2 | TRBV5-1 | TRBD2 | CASSPNSGVHTGELFF | TGCGCCAGCAGTCCAAATAGCGGGGTCCACACCGGGGAGCTGTTTTTT
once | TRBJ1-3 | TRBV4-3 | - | CASSQGLAGAGGNTIYF | TGCGCCAGCAGCCAAGGGTTGGCGGGGGCGGGAGGAAACACCATATATTTT
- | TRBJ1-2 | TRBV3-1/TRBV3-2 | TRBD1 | CASSSGQDGRLGGYTF | TGTGCCAGCAGCTCCGGACAGGACGGGCGGCTTGGTGGCTACACCTTC
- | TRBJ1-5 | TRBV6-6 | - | CASSYAEGNQPQHF | TGTGCCAGCAGTTACGCAGAGGGCAATCAGCCCCAGCATTTT
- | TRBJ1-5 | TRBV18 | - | CASSPNEWQPQHF | TGTGCCAGCTCACCAAATGAGTGGCAGCCCCAGCATTTT
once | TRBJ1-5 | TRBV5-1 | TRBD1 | CASSLAGAGGQPQHF | TGCGCCAGCAGCTTGGCCGGGGCAGGGGGTCAGCCCCAGCATTTT
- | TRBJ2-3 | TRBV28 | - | CASSFSYRLAGGPSSRSIF | -
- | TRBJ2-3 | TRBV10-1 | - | CASSELLAASTDTQYF | TGCGCCAGCAGTGAGTTGCTAGCTGCTAGCACAGATACGCAGTATTTT
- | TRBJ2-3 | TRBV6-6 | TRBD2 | CAIGTSGYTDTQYF | TGTGCCATCGGGACTAGCGGTTACACAGATACGCAGTATTTT
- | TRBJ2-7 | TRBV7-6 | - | CASSLEEGFTYEQYF | TGTGCCAGCAGCTTAGAGGAGGGCTTTACCTACGAGCAGTACTTC
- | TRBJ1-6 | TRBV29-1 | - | CSVLFGDTNSPLHF | TGCAGCGTTCTGTTCGGGGACACCAATTCACCCCTCCACTTT
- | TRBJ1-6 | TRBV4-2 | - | CASSHPDGEASPLHF | TGTGCCAGCAGCCATCCCGACGGGGAAGCGTCACCCCTCCACTTT
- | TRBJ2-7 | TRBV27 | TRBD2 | CASSPRGLAGGLEYEQYF | TGTGCCAGCAGTCCCCGGGGACTAGCGGGAGGGCTAGAGTACGAGCAGTACTTC
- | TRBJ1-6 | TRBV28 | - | CASSPGTSGGSPLHF | TGTGCCAGCAGTCCAGGGACTTCGGGAGGGTCACCCCTCCACTTT
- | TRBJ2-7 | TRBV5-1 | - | CASSLGGETYEQYF | TGCGCCAGCAGCTTGGGTGGGGAGACCTACGAGCAGTACTTC
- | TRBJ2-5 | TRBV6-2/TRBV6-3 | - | CASSYGGTAQETQYF | TGTGCCAGCAGTTATGGGGGGACAGCTCAAGAGACCCAGTACTTC
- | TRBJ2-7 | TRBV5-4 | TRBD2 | CASSSTSGSSYEQYF | TGTGCCAGCAGCTCGACTAGCGGGAGCTCCTACGAGCAGTACTTC
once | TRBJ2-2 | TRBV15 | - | CATSRVSVNTGELFF | TGTGCCACCAGCAGGGTTTCGGTGAACACCGGGGAGCTGTTTTTT
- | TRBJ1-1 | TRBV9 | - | CASSAGERAEAFF | TGTGCCAGCAGCGCCGGGGAGCGTGCCGAAGCTTTCTTT
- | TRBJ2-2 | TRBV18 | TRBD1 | CASSPYPGTGINTGELFF | TGTGCCAGCTCACCGTACCCCGGGACAGGTATTAACACCGGGGAGCTGTTTTTT
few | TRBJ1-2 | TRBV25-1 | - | CASSDPGRQGVYGYTF | TGTGCCAGCAGTGACCCCGGGAGGCAGGGCGTCTATGGCTACACCTTC
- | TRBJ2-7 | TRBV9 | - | CASSVGSNLFNYEQYF | TGTGCCAGCAGCGTTGGCTCAAATCTGTTTAACTACGAGCAGTACTTC
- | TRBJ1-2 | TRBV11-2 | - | CASSLEGVGGYTF | TGTGCCAGCAGCTTAGAGGGCGTTGGAGGCTACACCTTC
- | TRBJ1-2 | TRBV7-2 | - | CASSLAGPGNRKGYGYTF | TGTGCCAGCAGCTTAGCAGGGCCAGGGAATCGGAAGGGCTATGGCTACACCTTC
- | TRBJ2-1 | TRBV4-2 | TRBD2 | CASSQTSGRDYNEQFF | TGTGCCAGCAGCCAGACTAGCGGGAGGGACTACAATGAGCAGTTCTTC
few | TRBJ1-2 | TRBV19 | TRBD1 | CASSFDRVNGYTF | TGTGCCAGTAGTTTCGACAGGGTAAATGGCTACACCTTC
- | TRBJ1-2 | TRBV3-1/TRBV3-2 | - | CASSQVVTDLYGYTF | TGTGCCAGCAGCCAAGTGGTAACGGACTTGTATGGCTACACCTTC
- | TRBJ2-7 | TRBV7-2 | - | CASSLGLGQNYEQYF | TGTGCCAGCAGCTTAGGGTTGGGGCAGAACTACGAGCAGTACTTC
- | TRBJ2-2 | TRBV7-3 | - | CASSFGEAGGELFF | TGTGCCAGCAGCTTTGGGGAGGCCGGCGGGGAGCTGTTTTTT
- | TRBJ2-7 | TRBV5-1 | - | CASSLVGQGSGEQYF | TGCGCCAGCAGCTTGGTTGGGCAGGGGTCGGGCGAGCAGTACTTC
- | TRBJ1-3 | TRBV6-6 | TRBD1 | CASRYRDRARNTIYF | TGTGCCAGCAGATACCGGGACAGGGCGCGAAACACCATATATTTT
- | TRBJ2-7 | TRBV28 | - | CASSFGTSWGEQYF | TGTGCCAGCAGTTTCGGGACATCCTGGGGGGAGCAGTACTTC
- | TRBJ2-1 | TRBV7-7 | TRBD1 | CASSFGTGESNEQFF | TGTGCTAGCAGCTTCGGGACAGGGGAGTCCAATGAGCAGTTCTTC
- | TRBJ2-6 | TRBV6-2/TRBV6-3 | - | CASSYKGAGANVLTF | TGTGCCAGCAGTTACAAGGGGGCTGGGGCCAACGTCCTGACTTTC
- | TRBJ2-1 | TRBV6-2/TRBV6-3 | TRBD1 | CASSDQGQGINEQFF | TGTGCCAGCAGTGATCAGGGACAGGGAATCAATGAGCAGTTCTTC
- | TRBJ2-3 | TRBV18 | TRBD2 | CASSLSGSADTQYF | TGTGCCAGCTCGCTTAGCGGGAGTGCAGATACGCAGTATTTT
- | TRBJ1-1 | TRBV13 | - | CASSLGRGTEAFF | TGTGCCAGCAGCTTAGGACGGGGGACTGAAGCTTTCTTT
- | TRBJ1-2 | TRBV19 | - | CASSIGGRTPRGYTF | TGTGCCAGTAGTATAGGGGGCAGGACCCCTCGGGGCTACACCTTC
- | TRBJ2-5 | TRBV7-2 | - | CASSVTGPQETQYF | TGTGCCAGCAGCGTGACAGGACCCCAAGAGACCCAGTACTTC
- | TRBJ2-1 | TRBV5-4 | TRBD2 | CASSLPSGRSEQFF | TGTGCCAGCAGCTTGCCTAGCGGGAGAAGTGAGCAGTTCTTC
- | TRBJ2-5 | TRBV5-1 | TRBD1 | CASSLGTGREETQYF | TGCGCCAGCAGTCTGGGGACAGGGAGGGAAGAGACCCAGTACTTC
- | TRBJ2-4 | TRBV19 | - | CASSMAGTRFLKNIQYF | TGTGCCAGTAGTATGGCGGGAACGAGGTTTCTCAAAAACATTCAGTACTTC
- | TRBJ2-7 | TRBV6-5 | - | CASSYSSSYEQYF | TGTGCCAGCAGTTACTCTTCGTCCTACGAGCAGTACTTC
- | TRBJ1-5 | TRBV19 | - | CASSISQAGQPQHF | TGTGCCAGTAGTATTTCTCAGGCAGGTCAGCCCCAGCATTTT
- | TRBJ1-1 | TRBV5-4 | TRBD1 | CASSVQGARTEAFF | TGTGCCAGCAGCGTACAGGGGGCGAGGACTGAAGCTTTCTTT
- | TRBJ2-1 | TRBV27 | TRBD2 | CASTLAGGSYNEQFF | TGTGCCAGCACCCTAGCGGGAGGCTCCTACAATGAGCAGTTCTTC
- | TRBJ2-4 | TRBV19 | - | CASSIKEASAKNIQYF | TGTGCCAGTAGTATTAAAGAGGCATCAGCCAAAAACATTCAGTACTTC
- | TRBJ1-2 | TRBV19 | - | CASSPTRTANYGYTF | TGTGCCAGTAGCCCCACACGGACAGCTAACTATGGCTACACCTTC
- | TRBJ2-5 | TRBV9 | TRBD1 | CASSVGTAKETQYF | TGTGCCAGCAGCGTGGGGACAGCAAAAGAGACCCAGTACTTC
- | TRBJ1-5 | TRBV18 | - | CASSLYNQPQHF | TGTGCCAGCTCACTGTATAATCAGCCCCAGCATTTT
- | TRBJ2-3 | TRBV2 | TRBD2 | CASSTLAGTTDTQYF | TGTGCCAGCAGCACCCTAGCGGGGACCACAGATACGCAGTATTTT
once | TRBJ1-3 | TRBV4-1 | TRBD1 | CASSQERQGVGGNTIYF | TGCGCCAGCAGCCAAGAACGACAGGGGGTAGGTGGAAACACCATATATTTT
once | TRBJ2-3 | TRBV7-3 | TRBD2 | CASSLTGTSDTTDTQYF | TGTGCCAGCAGCTTAACGGGGACTAGCGATACCACAGATACGCAGTATTTT
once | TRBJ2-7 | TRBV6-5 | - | CASRARGRSYEQYF | TGTGCCAGCAGAGCGCGGGGCCGATCCTACGAGCAGTACTTC